Each of the 26 T cell receptor beta chains below was sequenced from the same sample in a study of blood T cell repertoires in COVID-19. The method was immunoSEQ multiplex PCR; TCRdb's version includes in-frame clones alone and lacks a portion of them. The sample comprises around 450,000 clones, about 89% of which are singletons, and 4% to 5.5% rests with the top ten. Sequences were obtained from peripheral blood. The source is a woman in her twenties or thirties with acute or convalescent COVID-19.

Only one count was recorded for this clone. The rearrangement links TRBV4-1 to TRBJ1-2; no clear D. The germline V gene has CDR1 MGHRA and CDR2 YSYEKL. V lost 2 bases to trimming and J lost 4 bases, with 17 bases between them. The CDR3 loop spans 16 amino acids. Here the CDR3 DNA reads TGCGCCAGCAGCCAAAGCCAGACGACGGGTCTCTATGGCTACACCTTC. Translation: CASSQSQTTGLYGYTF.

The chain combines TRBV7-9 with TRBJ2-2, with 7 bases aligning to TRBD1. After removal of 5 bases from V and 7 bases from J, the junction contained 7 bases not matched to a gene. Germline-derived CDR1 and CDR2 are SEHNR and FQNEAQ (reference sequence). The CDR3 has 14 residues. This CDR3 is CASSHRGSSGELFF. The CDR3 DNA sequence: TGTGCCAGCAGCCACAGGGGCTCCAGCGGGGAGCTGTTTTTT.

This clone was picked up a small number of times. The chain is built from TRBV5-1 and TRBJ2-2; 7 bases fit TRBD1. Trimming took 2 bases from V and 5 from J; bases not matched to a gene: 3. The CDR3 covers 14 residues. CDR1 and CDR2 from the germline V gene are SGHRS and YFSETQ. CDR3 residues: CASSLRTGTGELFF. The DNA for the CDR3 is TGCGCCAGCAGCTTACGGACAGGTACCGGGGAGCTGTTTTTT. The variable domain in full, completed from reference TRBV5-1 and TRBJ2-2, reads KAGVTQTPRYLIKTRGQQVTLSCSPISGHRSVSWYQQTPGQGLQFLFEYFSETQRNKGNFPGRFSGRQFSNSRSEMNVSTLELGDSALYLCASSLRTGTGELFFGEGSRLTVL.

This chain uses TRBV19 with TRBJ1-5; D is possibly TRBD1 (6 bases). V was cut by 7 bases and J by 7 bases, with 11 bases left in between. The CDR3 runs to 12 residues. The germline V gene has CDR1 LNHDA and CDR2 SQIVND (reference sequence). CDR3 coding DNA: TGTGCCAGTACCCAGGGGACGCAGCCCCAGCATTTT. Translating gives CASTQGTQPQHF.

There are a few counts of this clone. The chain uses TRBV27 and TRBJ1-3; no reliable D call. In germline, CDR1 is MNHEY, CDR2 SMNVEV (reference sequence). V lost 0 bases and J 4 bases, leaving 7 bases between the germline ends. The CDR3 runs 14 residues. CDR3 DNA: TGTGCCAGCAGTTTATCAGGGAGAGGAAACACCATATATTTT. Translated: CASSLSGRGNTIYF.

This chain joins TRBV29-1 and TRBJ2-1, with 8 nucleotides matching TRBD1. The V and J ends lost 4 bases and 5 bases, in that order; junction bases with no gene match: 7. The germline V gene has CDR1 SQVTM and CDR2 ANQGSEA. The CDR3 totals 14 residues. The CDR3 coding sequence is TGCAGCGTTGCGGGACAGGAGGGCCACAATGAGCAGTTCTTC. Translated: CSVAGQEGHNEQFF.

The sample holds one count of this clone. The chain uses TRBV5-4 and TRBJ2-1; possible D gene TRBD2, 6 bases. The CDR3 spans 15 residues. Germline V lookup: CDR1 SGHNT, CDR2 YYREEE (reference sequence). The V gene lost 0 bases and the J gene lost 7 bases, with 14 bases spanning the gap. DNA of the CDR3: TGTGCCAGCAGCTTGGCGGGACGCGCGGGAAATGAGCAGTTCTTC. Protein sequence: CASSLAGRAGNEQFF.

The rearrangement uses TRBV27 and TRBJ1-2; 7 bases align to TRBD1. J lost 8 bases, V lost 0 bases, and 3 bases had no gene match. Germline V CDR1 and CDR2: MNHEY, SMNVEV (reference sequence). This CDR3 spans 13 amino acids. CDR3 sequence (DNA): TGTGCCAGCAGTTTATCGATACAGGGGGGCTACACCTTC. The encoded protein is CASSLSIQGGYTF.

The V and J genes are TRBV6-5 and TRBJ1-1; 7 nucleotides align to TRBD1. The CDR3 consists of 14 residues. Germline lookup yields CDR1 MNHEY and CDR2 SVGAGI. Trimming at V came to 5 bases and at J to 1 base, leaving 4 bases not matched to a gene. CDR3 sequence: CASSPGQTNTEAFF. CDR3 bases: TGTGCCAGCAGTCCGGGACAGACGAACACTGAAGCTTTCTTT.

This chain joins TRBV2 and TRBJ1-1; D might be TRBD1 (5 bases). The CDR3 consists of 13 residues. Germline V lookup: CDR1 SNHLY, CDR2 FYNNEI. The V end lost 2 bases, the J end lost 6 bases, and 10 bases lay between the germline ends. In DNA, the CDR3 is TGTGCCAGCAGTGAATACAGGCTATCTGAAGCTTTCTTT. This encodes CASSEYRLSEAFF.

The chain uses TRBV5-5 and TRBJ2-3, with a tentative D call TRBD1 (5 bases). The CDR3 contains 16 residues. V lost 4 bases and J lost 0, with 15 bases in between. Germline-derived CDR1 and CDR2 are SGHKS and YYEKEE (reference sequence). CDR3 loop: CASSTLRGSSTDTQYF. The DNA for the CDR3 is TGTGCCAGCAGCACCTTAAGGGGATCTAGCACAGATACGCAGTATTTT.

The chain links TRBV6-2 or TRBV6-3 to TRBJ1-1; TRBD1 is a possible D gene (6 bases). V shed 0 bases and J shed 4 bases, with 15 bases lying between them. The CDR3 has 16 residues. The germline V gene has CDR1 MNHEY and CDR2 SVGEGT. CDR3 coding DNA: TGTGCCAGCAGTTACTCGTATGGGACACCGCCCACTGAAGCTTTCTTT. Translating it yields CASSYSYGTPPTEAFF.

The J gene is TRBJ2-1, the V gene TRBV30, with 7 bases fitting TRBD1. The ends lost 6 bases at V and 4 bases at J; junction bases unmatched: 6. Germline values: CDR1 GTSNPN, CDR2 SVGIG (reference sequence). The CDR3 runs to 13 residues. The CDR3 coding sequence is TGTGCCTGCCCCCGGGACAGATACAATGAGCAGTTCTTC. This codes for CACPRDRYNEQFF.

V and J are TRBV4-1 and TRBJ1-2; D may be TRBD1 (5 bases). Looked up from germline, CDR1 is MGHRA and CDR2 is YSYEKL. The CDR3 consists of 13 residues. V lost 4 bases and J 6 bases, leaving 12 bases between the germline ends. CDR3 loop: CASSLGVGDGYTF. The CDR3 nucleotides are TGCGCCAGCAGCCTTGGGGTAGGGGATGGCTACACCTTC.

CDR3 nucleotide sequence: TGTGCCAGCTGTGGCAGGGAAAATAGCAATCAGCCCCAGCATTTT. Its protein product is CASCGRENSNQPQHF. The V and J genes are TRBV2 and TRBJ1-5, with TRBD1 as a possible D gene (5 bases). V was clipped by 8 bases and J by 0 bases, with 14 bases between them. The CDR3 totals 15 residues. The V gene's germline CDR1 is SNHLY and CDR2 FYNNEI.

The J gene is TRBJ2-7, the V gene TRBV11-3; 7 bases match TRBD1. The J segment lost 6 bases and the V segment lost 5 bases, leaving 7 bases of the junction unmatched. The CDR3 has 13 amino acids. Germline V CDR1 and CDR2: SGHNT, YENEEA. The CDR3 nucleotides read TGTGCCAGCAGCACGGGACAGATGGGCGAGCAGTACTTC. Its protein product is CASSTGQMGEQYF.

The rearrangement links TRBV6-6 to TRBJ2-5; possibly TRBD1 for D (6 bases). The CDR3 has 15 amino acids. Germline CDR1 and CDR2: MNHNY and SVGAGI (reference sequence). Trimming left V 4 bases short and J 1 base short, with 13 bases between. CDR3 sequence reads: CASSSTGITQETQYF. The CDR3 DNA sequence: TGTGCCAGCAGTTCAACAGGGATTACCCAAGAGACCCAGTACTTC.

The rearrangement uses TRBV3-1 (or the pseudogene TRBV3-2) and TRBJ1-3, with a possible D match to TRBD1 (5 bases). CDR1 LGHDT and CDR2 YNNKEL come from the germline V gene (reference sequence). The V end was cut by 2 bases, the J end by 2 bases, with 7 bases between. The length of the CDR3 is 14 residues. The CDR3 DNA reads as TGTGCCAGCAGCCAACAGGGTACTGGAAACACCATATATTTT. Translation gives CASSQQGTGNTIYF.

The gene calls are TRBV7-8 and TRBJ2-1, with TRBD2 matching 8 bases. Germline loops: CDR1 SGHVS, CDR2 FQNEAQ. This CDR3 is 15 amino acids long. CDR3 sequence (DNA): TGTGCAGTTAGCGGGGCCCCAAACTCCTACAATGAGCAGTTCTTC. As protein: CAVSGAPNSYNEQFF.

This clone was recorded once. This chain joins TRBV10-1 and TRBJ2-3; TRBD1 aligns across 7 bases. The CDR3 spans 17 residues. Germline V lookup: CDR1 WNHNN, CDR2 SYGVQD (reference sequence). V dropped 6 bases and J dropped 2; count of bases not matched to a gene: 14. CDR3 DNA: TGCGCCAGCAGCCAGGGGTCAGGGGGTATTCTCACAGATACGCAGTATTTT. Amino acids: CASSQGSGGILTDTQYF.

Comments on this clone: In the same sample, other DNA sequences code for this CDR3. This chain uses TRBV30 with TRBJ2-3; tentative D call: TRBD2 (6 bases). The length of the CDR3 is 14 residues. CDR1 is GTSNPN, CDR2 SVGIG, per germline (reference sequence). Trimming shortened V by 0 bases and J by 1 base, and 8 bases separated the two germline ends. This chain's CDR3 is CAWSVGGGTDTQYF. The DNA for the CDR3 is TGTGCCTGGAGTGTCGGCGGGGGCACAGATACGCAGTATTTT.

Comments on this clone: The same CDR3 is also encoded by other DNA sequences in this sample. CDR3 DNA: TGTGCCAGCAGTTTCGGGGGTGGCGGGGAGCTGTTTTTT. This codes for CASSFGGGGELFF. This sequence joins TRBV27 and TRBJ2-2; TRBD2 might be the D (6 bases). The CDR3 consists of 13 residues. Trimming removed 3 bases from V and 7 bases from J, with 9 bases in between. From germline, CDR1 is MNHEY and CDR2 SMNVEV (reference sequence).

The chain employs TRBV29-1 and TRBJ2-5; D is perhaps TRBD2 (6 bases). Trimming took 3 bases from V and 2 from J, leaving 16 bases between them. Germline CDR1 reads SQVTM; CDR2 reads ANQGSEA. The CDR3 runs 15 residues. The CDR3 region is CSVDSSLAGQETQYF. For the CDR3, the DNA is TGCAGCGTTGATTCTTCACTAGCCGGACAAGAGACCCAGTACTTC. Full variable domain (outside the CDR3, taken from reference TRBV29-1 and TRBJ2-5): SAVISQKPSRDICQRGTSLTIQCQVDSQVTMMFWYRQQPGQSLTLIATANQGSEATYESGFVIDKFPISRPNLTFSTLTVSNMSPEDSSIYLCSVDSSLAGQETQYFGPGTRLLVL.

This rearrangement joins TRBV6-5 to TRBJ2-3, with TRBD1 matching 10 bases. Germline lookup yields CDR1 MNHEY and CDR2 SVGAGI. V lost 9 bases, J lost 3 bases, and 6 bases stayed unmatched. The CDR3 totals 14 residues. The CDR3 nucleotides are TGTGCCAGTCACCGGGACAGGGGAACAGATACGCAGTATTTT. Its protein product is CASHRDRGTDTQYF.

The chain uses TRBV7-3 and TRBJ2-1; 11 nucleotides align to TRBD2. The CDR3 contains 16 residues. Per the germline V gene, CDR1 is SGHTA and CDR2 is FQGTGA. The V segment lost 2 bases and the J segment 7 bases; nucleotides outside the gene matches: 7. In DNA, the CDR3 is TGTGCCAGCAGCTTACTAGCGGGGGGACCTAGGAATGAGCAGTTCTTC. Its protein is CASSLLAGGPRNEQFF.

The rearrangement uses TRBV6-5 and TRBJ2-7, with D perhaps matching TRBD1 (6 bases). Per germline, CDR1 MNHEY and CDR2 SVGAGI. The CDR3 totals 13 residues. The V end was cut by 6 bases, the J end by 5 bases, with 14 bases between. This CDR3 is CASRQGGGHEQYF. The DNA for the CDR3 is TGTGCCAGCAGACAAGGGGGTGGGCACGAGCAGTACTTC.